A single sample gave rise to the 30 T cell receptor beta chains below, sequenced in a study of T cell repertoires in cytomegalovirus infection. TCRdb re-analysed the reads in MiXCR, keeping a single row per CDR3 protein. The repertoire holds roughly 500,000 distinct CDR3 sequences, with 42% as singletons. Their antigens remain unidentified. Material: cultured PBMCs, obtained from culture after CMV antigen stimulation. All receptors derive from a human donor in good health (CMV status not recorded). Some clones in this sample may be carry-over from other donors' samples.

The chain has TRBV3-1 and TRBJ2-3; no reliable D call. CDR3 length: 13 amino acids. Germline loops: CDR1 LGHDT, CDR2 YNNKEL (reference sequence). V was clipped by 4 bases and J by 1 base, with 6 bases between them. The chain's CDR3 is CASSPVGTDTQYF. The CDR3, as DNA: TGTGCCAGCAGCCCAGTGGGCACAGATACGCAGTATTTT.

This clonotype is a singleton in its sample. The gene calls are TRBV20-1 and TRBJ1-5; weak D call: TRBD1 (6 bases). The CDR3 has 15 residues. V shed 3 bases and J shed 0 bases, with 12 bases lying between them. The germline gives CDR1 DFQATT, CDR2 SNEGSKA (reference sequence). CDR3 sequence reads: CSARAQGYSNQPQHF. CDR3 nucleotide sequence: TGCAGTGCTAGGGCACAGGGTTATAGCAATCAGCCCCAGCATTTT.

This chain joins TRBV6-1 and TRBJ2-3; D is possibly TRBD1 (6 bases). With 3 bases removed from V and 2 bases from J, the gap between germline ends came to 18 bases. The length of the CDR3 is 17 residues. Germline values: CDR1 MNHNS, CDR2 SASEGT. CDR3 region: CASSEAGTRKVTDTQYF. DNA of the CDR3: TGTGCCAGCAGTGAGGCTGGGACAAGAAAGGTCACAGATACGCAGTATTTT.

This clonotype was counted a few times. The chain couples TRBV7-2 to TRBJ2-7, with TRBD2 as a possible D gene (5 bases). Trimming took 2 bases from V and 6 from J, leaving 8 bases between them. Looked up from germline, CDR1 is SGHTA and CDR2 is FQGNSA. CDR3 length: 12 amino acids. This CDR3 reads CASSLFRGEQYF. CDR3 DNA sequence: TGTGCCAGCAGCTTATTTCGGGGCGAGCAGTACTTC.

The chain recombines TRBV29-1 with TRBJ2-1; weak D call: TRBD1 (8 bases). The V gene's germline CDR1 is SQVTM and CDR2 ANQGSEA. The V and J ends lost 3 bases and 0 bases respectively, with 15 bases between them. CDR3 length: 16 residues. CDR3 nucleotide sequence: TGCAGCGTTGAGACAGGGGAGGGGCACTCCTACAATGAGCAGTTCTTC. Translating it yields CSVETGEGHSYNEQFF.

This clonotype was counted a few times. This rearrangement joins TRBV7-8 to TRBJ2-7; 9 nucleotides line up with TRBD1. With V trimmed by 5 bases and J by 3 bases, 5 bases remained unmatched. The germline gives CDR1 SGHVS, CDR2 FQNEAQ. The CDR3 covers 14 residues. The CDR3 DNA sequence: TGTGCCAGCAGCGGACGGACAGGGGACTACGAGCAGTACTTC. This sequence encodes CASSGRTGDYEQYF.

This clonotype was found a few times. The junction differs from germline at one of its ends, possibly a read error. The chain has TRBV2 and TRBJ2-1; D might be TRBD1 (6 bases). The CDR3 covers 12 residues. Germline loops: CDR1 SNHLY, CDR2 FYNNEI. The CDR3 sequence is CATQGSFNEQFF. The CDR3 region has the DNA TGTGCCACCCAGGGGTCCTTCAATGAGCAGTTCTTC.

This chain links TRBV19 with TRBJ2-3, with D uncertain. Germline V gene data show CDR1 as LNHDA and CDR2 as SQIVND (reference sequence). With 5 bases removed from V and 2 bases from J, the gap between germline ends came to 14 bases. The CDR3 length is 15 residues. The CDR3 DNA reads as TGTGCCAGTAGTGCACCGGGTCCCTCCACAGATACGCAGTATTTT. Protein: CASSAPGPSTDTQYF.

This CDR3 reads CASSHRTDTYEQYF. CDR3 coding DNA: TGCGCCAGCAGTCACCGGACCGATACCTACGAGCAGTACTTC. The rearrangement links TRBV4-3 to TRBJ2-7; D unclear. The CDR3 spans 14 residues. Trimming removed 6 bases at V and 2 bases at J, with 14 bases between. Germline V gene lookup returns CDR1 LGHNA and CDR2 YSLEER.

This clonotype was observed at least ten times. The genes are TRBV7-2 and TRBJ2-7, with TRBD1 identical over 10 bases. The J segment lost 3 bases and the V segment lost 4 bases, leaving 3 bases of the junction unmatched. In germline, CDR1 is SGHTA, CDR2 FQGNSA. The CDR3 is 14 amino acids. CDR3 region: CASSSRTGGYEQYF. As DNA, the CDR3 is TGTGCCAGCAGCTCCCGGACAGGGGGCTACGAGCAGTACTTC.

CDR3 in amino acids: CASSYPRLGGTSYNEQFF. Written as DNA, the CDR3 is TGTGCCAGCAGTTACCCCAGACTAGGGGGAACCTCCTACAATGAGCAGTTCTTC. The J gene is TRBJ2-1, the V gene TRBV6-2 or TRBV6-3; D is perhaps TRBD1 or TRBD2 (6 bases each). Germline V gives CDR1 MNHEY, CDR2 SVGEGT. This CDR3 has 18 residues. Trimming stripped 2 bases from V and 0 bases from J, with 17 bases between.

The chain recombines TRBV19 with TRBJ2-1, with 10 bases lining up with TRBD1. With V trimmed by 3 bases and J by 13 bases, 12 bases remained unmatched. Germline CDR1 reads LNHDA; CDR2 reads SQIVND (reference sequence). The length of the CDR3 is 15 residues. The CDR3 loop reads CASSILDRGPRPQFF. The CDR3 DNA follows: TGTGCCAGTAGTATCCTCGACAGGGGGCCAAGGCCCCAGTTCTTC. Full variable domain (missing parts from reference TRBV19 and TRBJ2-1): DGGITQSPKYLFRKEGQNVTLSCEQNLNHDAMYWYRQDPGQGLRLIYYSQIVNDFQKGDIAEGYSVSREKKESFPLTVTSAQKNPTAFYLCASSILDRGPRPQFFGPGTRLTVL.

This clonotype has more than one count but fewer than ten. V is TRBV7-2 and J is TRBJ2-1; TRBD2 agrees at 9 bases. The CDR3 loop spans 15 amino acids. V lost 0 bases, J lost 8 bases, and 5 bases stayed unmatched. Germline V CDR1 and CDR2: SGHTA, FQGNSA. CDR3 DNA sequence: TGTGCCAGCAGCTTAGCAGCGGGGGGTCTGGATGAGCAGTTCTTC. As protein: CASSLAAGGLDEQFF.

For this clonotype: A clone one base away is much larger, so this may be a read error. The chain has TRBV7-9 and TRBJ2-2; TRBD1 matches at 7 bases. Germline V CDR1 and CDR2: SEHNR, FQNEAQ (reference sequence). CDR3 length equals 14 residues. The V segment lost 5 bases and the J segment 1 base; nucleotides outside the gene matches: 1. The CDR3 sequence is CASSGQVNTGELFF. The CDR3 bases are TGTGCCAGCAGCGGACAGGTGAACACCGGGGAGCTGTTTTTT.

V and J are TRBV2 and TRBJ2-1; TRBD2 agrees at 7 bases. With V trimmed by 0 bases and J by 12 bases, 2 bases remained unmatched. Looked up from germline, CDR1 is SNHLY and CDR2 is FYNNEI. The length of the CDR3 is 12 residues. This CDR3 reads CASSEAGGTQFF. The DNA for the CDR3 is TGTGCCAGCAGTGAAGCCGGGGGGACGCAGTTCTTC.

This chain connects TRBV24-1 to TRBJ2-3; 12 positions match TRBD2. J gave up 0 bases and V 4 bases, and 7 bases lay outside the gene matches. This CDR3 contains 18 residues. CDR1 is KGHDR and CDR2 is SFDVKD in the germline V gene. The CDR3 sequence is CATSDRTSGGHSTDTQYF. CDR3 nucleotides: TGTGCCACCAGTGACCGAACTAGCGGGGGGCACAGCACAGATACGCAGTATTTT.

V is TRBV10-3 and J is TRBJ1-3, with 7 bases aligning to TRBD1. The CDR3 has 15 amino acids. J was trimmed by 0 bases and V by 6 bases; bases with no gene match: 5. Germline CDR1 is ENHRY and CDR2 is SYGVKD. The CDR3 sequence: CAIRETGSSGNTIYF. In nucleotides, the CDR3 is TGTGCCATCAGGGAGACAGGGAGCTCTGGAAACACCATATATTTT.

This clonotype was seen a single time. This rearrangement joins TRBV3-1 to TRBJ1-2, with D possibly TRBD1 on 6 matching bases. The V end lost 1 base, the J end lost 0 bases, and 9 bases lay between the germline ends. Germline-derived CDR1 and CDR2 are LGHDT and YNNKEL (reference sequence). This CDR3 has 15 amino acids. DNA of the CDR3: TGTGCCAGCAGCCAAGGACAGGTAGCTAACTATGGCTACACCTTC. Translated, it gives CASSQGQVANYGYTF.

The J gene is TRBJ1-4, the V gene TRBV7-2; D is perhaps TRBD1 (6 bases). Germline V gene lookup returns CDR1 SGHTA and CDR2 FQGNSA. V was pared by 2 bases and J by 11 bases, with 18 bases between. CDR3 length equals 15 residues. CDR3 coding DNA: TGTGCCAGCAGCTTAAGGGGGAGGGAACTTGGGAAACTGTTTTTT. It specifies CASSLRGRELGKLFF.

This chain connects TRBV7-8 to TRBJ1-6, with 11 bases fitting TRBD1. This CDR3 is 15 amino acids long. With V trimmed by 4 bases and J by 7 bases, 3 bases remained unmatched. Germline V CDR1 and CDR2: SGHVS, FQNEAQ. The CDR3 loop is CASSSWTGGNSPLHF. CDR3 DNA sequence: TGTGCCAGCAGCTCCTGGACAGGGGGCAATTCACCCCTCCACTTT. Filled out from reference TRBV7-8 and TRBJ1-6, the complete variable domain reads GAGVSQSPRYKVAKRGQDVALRCDPISGHVSLFWYQQALGQGPEFLTYFQNEAQLDKSGLPSDRFFAERPEGSVSTLKIQRTQQEDSAVYLCASSSWTGGNSPLHFGNGTRLTVT.

This chain connects TRBV20-1 to TRBJ1-1; possibly TRBD1 for D (5 bases). This CDR3 is built from 14 residues. V was pared by 1 base and J by 0 bases, with 9 bases between. Germline V gene data show CDR1 as DFQATT and CDR2 as SNEGSKA (reference sequence). Here the CDR3 reads CSARVGGVNTEAFF. In DNA form, the CDR3 reads TGCAGTGCTAGAGTGGGGGGGGTGAACACTGAAGCTTTCTTT.

This clonotype was seen a handful of times. The V and J genes are TRBV5-1 and TRBJ2-5, with D perhaps matching TRBD2 (6 bases). Trimming took off 2 bases at V and 5 bases at J, with 19 bases between the two ends. This CDR3 comprises 16 residues. The germline V gene has CDR1 SGHRS and CDR2 YFSETQ. The CDR3 loop is CASSFGRGMTYETQYF. In DNA form, the CDR3 reads TGCGCCAGCAGCTTCGGGCGGGGTATGACTTACGAGACCCAGTACTTC.

This clonotype came up a few times. The V gene is TRBV6-2 or TRBV6-3, the J gene TRBJ2-4, with 9 bases matching TRBD2. V was pared by 8 bases and J by 13 bases, with 15 bases of the junction left unmatched. The CDR3 runs 14 residues. In germline, CDR1 is MNHEY, CDR2 SVGEGT. CDR3 residues: CASGYTPVAGGQYF. For the CDR3, the DNA is TGTGCCAGCGGATACACCCCCGTCGCGGGAGGGCAGTACTTC.

This clonotype was picked up one time. The CDR3 nucleotides are TGTGCCAGCAGTGTAGTCGTCCGGGACAGGGGTTTCATTCAGTACTTC. This encodes CASSVVVRDRGFIQYF. The rearrangement joins TRBV2 to TRBJ2-4; 10 bases match TRBD1. Germline loops: CDR1 SNHLY, CDR2 FYNNEI. V lost 4 bases to trimming and J lost 9 bases; unmatched junction nucleotides: 12. The CDR3 sequence is 16 residues long.

This clonotype was seen a few times. The CDR3 region has the DNA TGTGCCCTAAAGAACACTGAAGCTTTCTTT. As protein: CALKNTEAFF. The genes are TRBV6-1 and TRBJ1-1; no reliable D call. The germline V gene encodes CDR1 MNHNS and CDR2 SASEGT. V was pared by 11 bases and J by 1 base, with 5 bases between. The CDR3 runs 10 residues.

The V call is TRBV27, the J call TRBJ1-1; D uncertain. There are 15 residues in the CDR3. CDR1 MNHEY and CDR2 SMNVEV come from the germline V gene (reference sequence). The V and J ends lost 5 bases and 1 base respectively, with 14 bases between them. CDR3 in amino acids: CASSPRGRSNTEAFF. The DNA of the CDR3 is TGTGCCAGCAGTCCCCGTGGCAGATCGAACACTGAAGCTTTCTTT.

This chain's CDR3 is CASSLRYQRAVSDEQFF. The DNA for the CDR3 is TGTGCCAGCAGCTTAAGGTACCAGCGAGCAGTCAGCGATGAGCAGTTCTTC. The V call is TRBV11-2, the J call TRBJ2-1, with unresolved D. The CDR3 has 17 amino acids. V was cut by 2 bases and J by 8 bases, with 22 bases left in between. Germline V gene sequence: CDR1 SGHAT, CDR2 FQNNGV.

This clonotype has more than one count but fewer than ten. The CDR3 loop reads CASSFVPNSYNEQFF. CDR3 bases: TGTGCCAGCAGCTTTGTCCCTAACTCCTACAATGAGCAGTTCTTC. The chain is built from TRBV7-8 and TRBJ2-1; D gene unclear. Deletions cut 3 bases from V and 0 bases from J, with 9 bases between. Germline-derived CDR1 and CDR2 are SGHVS and FQNEAQ. The CDR3 totals 15 residues.

This chain links TRBV6-5 with TRBJ1-1; D not resolved. V was cut by 5 bases and J by 0 bases, with 10 bases left in between. This CDR3 comprises 14 residues. The V gene's germline CDR1 is MNHEY and CDR2 SVGAGI. DNA of the CDR3: TGTGCCAGCAGTCGGGCCGTGATGAACACTGAAGCTTTCTTT. This encodes CASSRAVMNTEAFF.

This clonotype came up a few times. The chain couples TRBV6-2 or TRBV6-3 to TRBJ1-1; 8 nucleotides line up with TRBD1. Losses at the gene ends were 6 bases for V and 11 bases for J; bases not matched to a gene: 11. Germline-derived CDR1 and CDR2 are MNHEY and SVGEGT. The CDR3 loop spans 13 amino acids. The CDR3 bases are TGTGCCAGCAGAGACCCAGGGGGCTTCGGGGCTTTCTTT. Amino acids: CASRDPGGFGAFF.